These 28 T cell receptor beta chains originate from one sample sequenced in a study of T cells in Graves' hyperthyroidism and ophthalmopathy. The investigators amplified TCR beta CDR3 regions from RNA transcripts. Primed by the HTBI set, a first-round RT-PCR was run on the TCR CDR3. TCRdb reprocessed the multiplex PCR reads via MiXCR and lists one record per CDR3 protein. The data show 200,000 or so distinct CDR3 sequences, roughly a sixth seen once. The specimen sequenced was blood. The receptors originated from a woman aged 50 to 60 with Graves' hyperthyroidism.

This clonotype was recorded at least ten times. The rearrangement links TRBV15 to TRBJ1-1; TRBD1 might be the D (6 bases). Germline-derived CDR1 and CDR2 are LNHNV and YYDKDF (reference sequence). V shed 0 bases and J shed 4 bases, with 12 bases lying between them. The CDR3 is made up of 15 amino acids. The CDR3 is CATSREGRGFTEAFF. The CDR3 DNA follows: TGTGCCACCAGCAGAGAGGGCAGGGGATTCACTGAAGCTTTCTTT.

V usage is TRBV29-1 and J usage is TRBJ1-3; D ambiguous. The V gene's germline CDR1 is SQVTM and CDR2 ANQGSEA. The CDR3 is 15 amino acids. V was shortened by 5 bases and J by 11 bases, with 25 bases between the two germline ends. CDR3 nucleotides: TGCAGCGTTTTGTCTGGGCCCGACATAGATCGGGCCATATATTTT. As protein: CSVLSGPDIDRAIYF.

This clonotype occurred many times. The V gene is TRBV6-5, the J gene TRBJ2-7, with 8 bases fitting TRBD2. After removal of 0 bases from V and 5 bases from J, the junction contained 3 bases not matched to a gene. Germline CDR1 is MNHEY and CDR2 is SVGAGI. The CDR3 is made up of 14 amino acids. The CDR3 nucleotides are TGTGCCAGCAGTTACTCCACGGGAGGGAACGAGCAGTACTTC. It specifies CASSYSTGGNEQYF.

CDR3 amino acids: CASSFERSTGELFF. CDR3 nucleotide sequence: TGTGCCAGCAGCTTCGAAAGGAGCACCGGGGAGCTGTTTTTT. The chain joins TRBV7-2 to TRBJ2-2; no definite D call. The CDR3 sequence is 14 residues long. Germline V gene data show CDR1 as SGHTA and CDR2 as FQGNSA. The V gene lost 3 bases and the J gene lost 4 bases, with 9 bases spanning the gap.

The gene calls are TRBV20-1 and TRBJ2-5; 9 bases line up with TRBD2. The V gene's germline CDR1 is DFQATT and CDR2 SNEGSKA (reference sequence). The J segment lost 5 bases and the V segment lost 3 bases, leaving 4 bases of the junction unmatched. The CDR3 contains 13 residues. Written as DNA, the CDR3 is TGCAGTGCTAGGGTTAGCGGGAGTGAGACCCAGTACTTC. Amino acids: CSARVSGSETQYF.

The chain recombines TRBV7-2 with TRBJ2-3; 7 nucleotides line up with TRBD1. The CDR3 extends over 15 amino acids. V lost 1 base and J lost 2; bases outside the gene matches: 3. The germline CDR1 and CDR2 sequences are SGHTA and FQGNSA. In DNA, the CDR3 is TGTGCCAGCAGCTTAGGGACAGGCAACACAGATACGCAGTATTTT. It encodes CASSLGTGNTDTQYF.

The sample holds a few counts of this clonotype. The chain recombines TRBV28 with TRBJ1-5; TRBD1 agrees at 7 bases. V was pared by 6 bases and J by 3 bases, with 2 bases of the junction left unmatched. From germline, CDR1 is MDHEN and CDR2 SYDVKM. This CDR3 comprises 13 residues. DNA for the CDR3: TGTGCCAGCAGGACAGGGTACAATCAGCCCCAGCATTTT. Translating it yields CASRTGYNQPQHF.

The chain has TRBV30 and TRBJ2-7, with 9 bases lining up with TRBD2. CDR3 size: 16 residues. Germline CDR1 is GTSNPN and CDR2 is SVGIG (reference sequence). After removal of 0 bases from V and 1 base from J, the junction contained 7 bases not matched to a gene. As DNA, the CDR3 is TGTGCCTGGAGTGTACTGGGAGCGGGAGGATCCTACGAGCAGTACTTC. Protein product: CAWSVLGAGGSYEQYF.

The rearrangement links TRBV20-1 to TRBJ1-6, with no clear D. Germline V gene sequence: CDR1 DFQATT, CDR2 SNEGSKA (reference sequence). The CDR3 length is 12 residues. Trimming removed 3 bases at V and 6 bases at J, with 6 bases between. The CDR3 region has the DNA TGCAGTGCTAGTCCGAGTAATTCACCCCTCCACTTT. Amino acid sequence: CSASPSNSPLHF.

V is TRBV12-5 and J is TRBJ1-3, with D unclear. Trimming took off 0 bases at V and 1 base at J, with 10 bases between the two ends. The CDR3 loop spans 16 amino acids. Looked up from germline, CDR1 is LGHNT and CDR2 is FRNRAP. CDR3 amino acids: CASGLVAGESGNTIYF. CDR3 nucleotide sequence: TGTGCTAGTGGTTTGGTAGCCGGGGAGTCTGGAAACACCATATATTTT.

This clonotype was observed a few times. This CDR3 is CASSPGATTGYTF. DNA for the CDR3: TGTGCCAGCAGCCCGGGGGCGACTACCGGCTACACCTTC. This sequence joins TRBV7-2 and TRBJ1-2, with D maybe TRBD1 (6 bases). Trimming removed 5 bases from V and 8 bases from J, with 15 bases in between. Germline CDR1 is SGHTA and CDR2 is FQGNSA. The CDR3 runs to 13 residues.

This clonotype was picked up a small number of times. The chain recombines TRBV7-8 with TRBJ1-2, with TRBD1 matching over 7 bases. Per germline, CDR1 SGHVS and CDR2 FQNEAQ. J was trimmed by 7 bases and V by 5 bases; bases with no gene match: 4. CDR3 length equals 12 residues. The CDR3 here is CASSIHRGGYTF. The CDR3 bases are TGTGCCAGCAGCATTCACAGGGGTGGCTACACCTTC.

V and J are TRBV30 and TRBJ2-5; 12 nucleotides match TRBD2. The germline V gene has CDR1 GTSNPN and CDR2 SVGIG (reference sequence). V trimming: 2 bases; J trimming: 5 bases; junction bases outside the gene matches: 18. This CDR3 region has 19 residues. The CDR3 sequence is CAWSSLGASGRASGETQYF. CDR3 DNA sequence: TGTGCCTGGAGTTCTTTAGGGGCTAGCGGGAGGGCCTCGGGTGAGACCCAGTACTTC.

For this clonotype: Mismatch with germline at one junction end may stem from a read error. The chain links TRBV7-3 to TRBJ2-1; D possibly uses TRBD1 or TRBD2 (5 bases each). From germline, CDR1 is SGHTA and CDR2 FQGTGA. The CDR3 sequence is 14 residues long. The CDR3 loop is CASSKGDQNNEQSF. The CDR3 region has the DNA TGTGCCAGCAGCAAAGGGGACCAAAACAATGAGCAGTCCTTC.

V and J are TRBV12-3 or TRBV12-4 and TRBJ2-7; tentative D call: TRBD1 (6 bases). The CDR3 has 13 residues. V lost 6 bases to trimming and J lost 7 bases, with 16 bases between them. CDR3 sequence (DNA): TGTGCCAGCAGCACAAACAGGGTTGGGGAGCAGTACTTC. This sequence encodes CASSTNRVGEQYF.

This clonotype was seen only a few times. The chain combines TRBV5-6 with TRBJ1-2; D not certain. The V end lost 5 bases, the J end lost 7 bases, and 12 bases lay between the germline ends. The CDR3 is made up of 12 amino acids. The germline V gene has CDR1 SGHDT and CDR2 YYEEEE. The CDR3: CASRTWTGGYTF. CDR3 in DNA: TGTGCCAGCAGAACCTGGACCGGTGGCTACACCTTC.

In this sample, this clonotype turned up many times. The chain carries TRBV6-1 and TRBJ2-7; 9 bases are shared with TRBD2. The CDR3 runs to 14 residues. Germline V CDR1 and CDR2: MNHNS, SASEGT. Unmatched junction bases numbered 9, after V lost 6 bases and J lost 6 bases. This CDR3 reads CASSLSGRGGEQYF. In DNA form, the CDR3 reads TGTGCCAGCAGCCTTAGCGGGAGAGGGGGCGAGCAGTACTTC.

The CDR3 loop is CASSQDRPGAWGSSYNEQFF. CDR3 nucleotide sequence: TGTGCCAGCAGCCAAGATCGCCCGGGGGCGTGGGGGTCGTCCTACAATGAGCAGTTCTTC. This chain connects TRBV3-1 to TRBJ2-1, with D possibly called TRBD1 or TRBD2 (6 bases each). Between the trimmed V and J ends, which lost 0 bases and 1 base, there was a span of 22 bases. Looked up from germline, CDR1 is LGHDT and CDR2 is YNNKEL (reference sequence). There are 20 residues in the CDR3.

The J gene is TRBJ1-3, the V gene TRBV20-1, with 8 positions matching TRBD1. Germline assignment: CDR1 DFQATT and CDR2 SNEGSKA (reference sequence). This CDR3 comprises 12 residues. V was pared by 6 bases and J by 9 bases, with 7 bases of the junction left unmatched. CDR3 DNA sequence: TGCAGTGCGCCGGACAGGGTGGGCACCATATATTTT. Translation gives CSAPDRVGTIYF.

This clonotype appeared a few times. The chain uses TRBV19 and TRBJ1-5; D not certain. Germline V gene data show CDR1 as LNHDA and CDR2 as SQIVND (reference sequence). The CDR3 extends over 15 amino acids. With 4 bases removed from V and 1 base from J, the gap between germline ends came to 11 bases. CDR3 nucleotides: TGTGCCAGTAGTACTCGGACGGCAAGCAATCAGCCCCAGCATTTT. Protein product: CASSTRTASNQPQHF.

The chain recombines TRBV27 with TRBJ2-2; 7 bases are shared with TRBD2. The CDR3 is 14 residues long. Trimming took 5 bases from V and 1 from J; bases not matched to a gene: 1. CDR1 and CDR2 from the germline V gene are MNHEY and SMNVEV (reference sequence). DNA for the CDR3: TGTGCCAGCAGTGAGCGGGAGAACACCGGGGAGCTGTTTTTT. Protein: CASSERENTGELFF.

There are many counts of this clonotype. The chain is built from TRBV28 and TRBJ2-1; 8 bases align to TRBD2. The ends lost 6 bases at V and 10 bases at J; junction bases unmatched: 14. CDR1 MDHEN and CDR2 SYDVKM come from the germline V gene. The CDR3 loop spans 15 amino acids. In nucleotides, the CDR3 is TGTGCCAGCAGCAACCCCCAAACCATAGCGGGAGAGCAGTTCTTC. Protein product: CASSNPQTIAGEQFF.

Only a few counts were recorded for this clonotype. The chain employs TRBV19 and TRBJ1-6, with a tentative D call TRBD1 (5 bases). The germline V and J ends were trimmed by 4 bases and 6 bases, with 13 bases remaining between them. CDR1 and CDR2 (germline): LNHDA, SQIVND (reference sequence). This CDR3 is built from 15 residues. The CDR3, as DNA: TGTGCCAGTAGTACCACGGGTGGGGGTAATTCACCCCTCCACTTT. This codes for CASSTTGGGNSPLHF.

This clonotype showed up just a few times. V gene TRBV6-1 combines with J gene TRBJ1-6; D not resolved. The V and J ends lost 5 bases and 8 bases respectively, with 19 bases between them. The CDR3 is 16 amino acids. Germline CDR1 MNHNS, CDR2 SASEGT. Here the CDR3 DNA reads TGTGCCAGCAGTCGACTTTTGTCTAGTCGGGATTCACCCCTCCACTTT. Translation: CASSRLLSSRDSPLHF.

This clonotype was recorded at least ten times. CDR3 DNA sequence: TGTGCCAGCAGCTGGACGACTAGGGGGGGGGTCTCCGAGCAGTACTTC. Translated: CASSWTTRGGVSEQYF. This chain links TRBV5-8 with TRBJ2-7; D is perhaps TRBD2 (7 bases). Germline V gene data show CDR1 as SGHTS and CDR2 as YDEGEE. Trimming stripped 3 bases from V and 6 bases from J, with 22 bases between. The CDR3 has 16 residues.

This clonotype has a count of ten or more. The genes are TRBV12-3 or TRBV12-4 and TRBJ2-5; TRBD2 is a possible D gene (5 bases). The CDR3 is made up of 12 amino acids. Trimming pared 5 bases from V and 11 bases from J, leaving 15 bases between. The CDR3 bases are TGTGCCAGCAGTACGGAATTCCGGGGACAGTACTTC. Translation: CASSTEFRGQYF.

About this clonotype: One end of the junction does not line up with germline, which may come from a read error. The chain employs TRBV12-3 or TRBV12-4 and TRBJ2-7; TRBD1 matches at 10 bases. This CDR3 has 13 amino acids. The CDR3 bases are TGTGCCGGCAGCTGGGACAGGGGCTACGAGCAGTACTTC. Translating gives CAGSWDRGYEQYF.

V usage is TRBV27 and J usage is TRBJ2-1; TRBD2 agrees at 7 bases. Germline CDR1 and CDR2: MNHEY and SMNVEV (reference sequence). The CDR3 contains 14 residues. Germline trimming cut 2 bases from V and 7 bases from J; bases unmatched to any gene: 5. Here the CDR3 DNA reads TGTGCCAGCAGTTTAGCGGGAGTTAAAAATGAGCAGTTCTTC. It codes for CASSLAGVKNEQFF.